This T cell receptor (beta chain) stems from a study of shared clonotypes between healthy human individuals. The wider study: Three CD4 naive, three CD4 memory, two CD8 naive and one CD8 memory plate were used per donor.

The CDR3 loop spans 14 amino acids. Deletions cut 6 bases from V and 7 bases from J, with 19 bases between. Germline CDR1 MNHNY, CDR2 SVGAGI (reference sequence). TCRdb's copy holds only in-frame clones and misses some; the assay was immunoSEQ multiplex PCR. Among under 1,100,000 clones listed, 78% were seen once. The sample comprised memory CD4+ T cells from PBMCs. Subset indicated: CD45RA-negative fraction. This TCR came from a man younger than 30 in good health. Some clones in this sample may be carry-over from other donors' samples. The chain is built from TRBV6-6 and TRBJ2-7; D might be TRBD2 (5 bases). The CDR3 DNA follows: TGTGCCAGCAGGCCGCAGGCGGGTTGGTTGGAGCAGTACTTC. It specifies CASRPQAGWLEQYF.